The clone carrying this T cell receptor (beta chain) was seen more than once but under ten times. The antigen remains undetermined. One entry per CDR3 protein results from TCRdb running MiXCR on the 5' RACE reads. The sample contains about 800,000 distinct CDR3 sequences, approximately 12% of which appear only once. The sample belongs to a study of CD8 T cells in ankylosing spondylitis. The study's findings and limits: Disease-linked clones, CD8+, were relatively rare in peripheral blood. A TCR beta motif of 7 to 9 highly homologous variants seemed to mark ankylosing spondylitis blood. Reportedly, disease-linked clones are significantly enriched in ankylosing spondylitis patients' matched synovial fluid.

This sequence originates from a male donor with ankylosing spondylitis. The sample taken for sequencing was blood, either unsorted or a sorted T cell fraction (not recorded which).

CDR3 nucleotides: TGCAGTGCTTCCCGGACTACGTTGGAGCAGTTCTTC. This translates into CSASRTTLEQFF. The chain combines TRBV20-1 with TRBJ2-1, with D possibly TRBD2 on 6 matching bases. The germline CDR1 and CDR2 sequences are DFQATT and SNEGSKA (reference sequence). This CDR3 has 12 residues. V lost 5 bases and J 10 bases, leaving 15 bases between the germline ends.